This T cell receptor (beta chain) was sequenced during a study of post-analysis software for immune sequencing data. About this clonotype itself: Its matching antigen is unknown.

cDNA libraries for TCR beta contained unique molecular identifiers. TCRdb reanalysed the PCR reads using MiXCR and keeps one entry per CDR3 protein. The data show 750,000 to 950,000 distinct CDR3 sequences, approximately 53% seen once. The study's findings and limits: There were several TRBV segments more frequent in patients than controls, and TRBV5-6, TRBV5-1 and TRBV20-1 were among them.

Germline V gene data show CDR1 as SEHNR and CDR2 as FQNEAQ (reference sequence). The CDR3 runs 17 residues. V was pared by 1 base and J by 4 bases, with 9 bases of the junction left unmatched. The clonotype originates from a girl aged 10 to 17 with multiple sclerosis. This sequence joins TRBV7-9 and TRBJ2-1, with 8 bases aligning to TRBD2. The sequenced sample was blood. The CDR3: CASSLDDTGGGYNEQFF. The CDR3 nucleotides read TGTGCCAGCAGCTTAGACGATACGGGAGGGGGGTACAATGAGCAGTTCTTC.